This T cell receptor beta chain derives from a study of early T cells in non-severe SARS-CoV-2 infection (dated by TCRdb to the early 2020s). In terms of the full investigation: Because TCR sequencing relied on bulk RNA taken from unsorted whole blood, pairing of alpha and beta chains was not possible. Results and caveats for the whole study, not just this receptor: Matching against VDJdb was skewed toward anti-spike CD8 responses, likely underestimated virus-specific expansions, and missed private and CD4 specificities.

This clonotype was detected only once. It has no known antigen specificity. Base-call qualities are not available, and no considerably larger clone is one nucleotide away. Libraries came from 5' RACE. Instrument used: NextSeq 500. In the TCR library protocol, unique molecular identifiers were attached to individual cDNA molecules to correct for PCR bias and sequencing error. Both TCR alpha and beta chains were sequenced, and tight co-correlation was observed between alpha and beta sequence abundances in each sample. Regarding the original processing steps: Decombinator V4 was used to annotate TCR sequences for V gene, J gene and CDR3. Expanded TCRs were defined as changing significantly between any two time points under a Poisson model with p below 0.0001. TCR abundances were normalised to the total number of TCRs sequenced in each sample and reported as counts per million. MAIT TCRs were defined by TRAV1-2 paired with TRAJ12, TRAJ20 or TRAJ33, and iNKT TCRs by TRAV10 paired with TRAJ18. VDJdb, accessed 1 November 2021, was searched for CMV, EBV and SARS-CoV-2 annotated TCRs, excluding TCRs annotated for multiple antigens. TCRdb reworked the public reads: Q25 trimming with fastp, MiXCR clone assembly, productive beta chains retained. Under each unique CDR3 protein, matching rows form one entry showing the most common genes and DNA. V and J calls and clone size were set by TCRdb, not the authors. This sample is represented by fewer than 85,000 distinct CDR3 sequences; approximately 15% of them were singletons. Approximately 2.6% of the sample belongs to the ten largest clones.

According to the germline V gene, CDR1 reads MGHRA and CDR2 reads YSYEKL. Germline trimming amounts to 0 bases on V and 6 bases on J, with 15 as the count of junction bases outside the gene matches. The CDR3 has 20 amino acids, counting the end cysteine and phenylalanine. Of all the DNA, just the CDR3 is kept, 60 bases in frame from base 1. A case-control design nested within a healthcare worker cohort in London, UK, was used, with weekly nasopharyngeal swab PCR tests and blood sampling performed. Healthcare workers were recruited between 23 and 31 March 2020, during the week of the UK lockdown, and were followed weekly for up to roughly 15 weeks.

The sequenced sample was whole blood. The receptor chain draws on TRBV4-1 and TRBJ2-1, with 12 middle bases fitting TRBD2. The receptor comes from an adult who was a healthcare worker with PCR-confirmed SARS-CoV-2 infection or an uninfected control (not recorded which). The sequenced DNA: TGCGCCAGCAGCCAAGAAGTGCTAGCGGGAGGGCCGGTTGGGTCCAATGAGCAGTTCTTC. This encodes CASSQEVLAGGPVGSNEQFF.